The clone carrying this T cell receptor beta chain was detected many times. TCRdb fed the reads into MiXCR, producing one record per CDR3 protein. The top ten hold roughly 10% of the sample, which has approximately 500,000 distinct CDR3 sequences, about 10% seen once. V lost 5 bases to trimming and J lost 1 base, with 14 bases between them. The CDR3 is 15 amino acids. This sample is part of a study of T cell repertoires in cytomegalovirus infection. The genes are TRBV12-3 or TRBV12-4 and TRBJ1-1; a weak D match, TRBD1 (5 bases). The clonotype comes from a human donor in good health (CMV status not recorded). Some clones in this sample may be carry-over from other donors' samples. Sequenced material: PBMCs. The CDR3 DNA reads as TGTGCCAGCAGTGGGGGTTTTTCGGGGAACACTGAAGCTTTCTTT. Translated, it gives CASSGGFSGNTEAFF.